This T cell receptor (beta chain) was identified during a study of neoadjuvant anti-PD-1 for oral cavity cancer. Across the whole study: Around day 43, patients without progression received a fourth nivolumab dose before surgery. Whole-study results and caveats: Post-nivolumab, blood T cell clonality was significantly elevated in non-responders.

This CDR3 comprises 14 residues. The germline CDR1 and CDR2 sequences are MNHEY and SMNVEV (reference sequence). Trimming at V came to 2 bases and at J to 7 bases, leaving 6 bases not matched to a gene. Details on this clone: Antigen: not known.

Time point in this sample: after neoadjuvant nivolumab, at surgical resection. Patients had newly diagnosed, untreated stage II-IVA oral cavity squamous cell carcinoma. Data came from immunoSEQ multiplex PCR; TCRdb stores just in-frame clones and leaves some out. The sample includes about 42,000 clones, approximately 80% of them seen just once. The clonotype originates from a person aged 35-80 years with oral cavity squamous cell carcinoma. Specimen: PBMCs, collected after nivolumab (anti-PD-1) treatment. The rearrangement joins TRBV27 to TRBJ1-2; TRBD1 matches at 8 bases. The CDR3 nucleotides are TGTGCCAGCAGTTTAGCAGGGGGCGCCGGTGGCTACACCTTC. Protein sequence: CASSLAGGAGGYTF.